The 29 T cell receptor beta chains reported below all come from one sample, sequenced in a study of blood T cell repertoires in COVID-19. The method was immunoSEQ multiplex PCR; TCRdb's version includes in-frame clones alone and lacks a portion of them. The sample shows 70,000 or so clones, 82% of them seen only once. The specimen was peripheral blood. The source of these receptors is a human donor in a cohort sampled during active COVID-19.

V is TRBV6-2 or TRBV6-3 and J is TRBJ2-7; unclear D gene. Looked up from germline, CDR1 is MNHEY and CDR2 is SVGEGT. The CDR3 is 11 amino acids. V shed 5 bases and J shed 3 bases, with 5 bases lying between them. The CDR3 DNA follows: TGTGCCAGCAGTCGGAGCTACGAGCAGTACTTC. This gives the protein CASSRSYEQYF.

The rearrangement uses TRBV19 and TRBJ1-4, with 9 nucleotides matching TRBD1. The CDR3 consists of 15 residues. Germline V CDR1 and CDR2: LNHDA, SQIVND (reference sequence). Losses at the gene ends were 4 bases for V and 4 bases for J; bases not matched to a gene: 4. This chain's CDR3 is CASSTQGASNEKLFF. For the CDR3, the DNA is TGTGCCAGTAGTACACAGGGGGCGAGTAATGAAAAACTGTTTTTT.

The chain employs TRBV9 and TRBJ2-6; D perhaps matches TRBD1 (5 bases). V was cut by 0 bases and J by 2 bases, with 9 bases left in between. Germline CDR1 and CDR2: SGDLS and YYNGEE. The CDR3 loop spans 16 amino acids. The CDR3: CASSVGRVPGANVLTF. DNA of the CDR3: TGTGCCAGCAGCGTAGGCAGGGTGCCTGGGGCCAACGTCCTGACTTTC.

The chain couples TRBV9 to TRBJ2-2; 8 nucleotides match TRBD2. Trimming cost V 0 bases and J 2 bases; bases outside gene matches: 9. Germline CDR1 SGDLS, CDR2 YYNGEE. The CDR3 consists of 18 residues. CDR3 nucleotide sequence: TGTGCCAGCAGCGTAGGGGGCGGGGGGCAAGGAAACACCGGGGAGCTGTTTTTT. This translates into CASSVGGGGQGNTGELFF.

The V gene is TRBV9, the J gene TRBJ1-2; D not certain. V lost 0 bases to trimming and J lost 5 bases, with 11 bases between them. Germline-derived CDR1 and CDR2 are SGDLS and YYNGEE. The CDR3 spans 14 residues. CDR3 sequence reads: CASSVGAFRYGYTF. CDR3 DNA: TGTGCCAGCAGCGTAGGCGCCTTTCGATATGGCTACACCTTC.

The chain couples TRBV7-9 to TRBJ2-7; 8 bases agree with TRBD1. The CDR3 is made up of 15 amino acids. Germline V gene data show CDR1 as SEHNR and CDR2 as FQNEAQ (reference sequence). V was pared by 1 base and J by 2 bases, with 4 bases of the junction left unmatched. The CDR3 loop is CASSLDGQGPYEQYF. In DNA form, the CDR3 reads TGTGCCAGCAGCTTAGACGGACAGGGCCCCTACGAGCAGTACTTC.

The genes are TRBV5-6 and TRBJ2-1, with TRBD2 matching over 14 bases. Trimming took 0 bases from V and 3 from J; bases not matched to a gene: 5. CDR3 length equals 18 residues. Germline-derived CDR1 and CDR2 are SGHDT and YYEEEE. CDR3 sequence reads: CASSLGLAGGLSYNEQFF. The CDR3, as DNA: TGTGCCAGCAGCTTGGGACTAGCGGGGGGGCTAAGCTACAATGAGCAGTTCTTC.

The chain employs TRBV6-2 or TRBV6-3 and TRBJ1-2, with 7 bases aligning to TRBD1. The CDR3 runs to 11 residues. V shed 6 bases, J shed 13 bases, and the junction held 8 bases outside the gene matches. Germline values: CDR1 MNHEY, CDR2 SVGEGT. CDR3 amino acids: CASSQGVSGTF. The CDR3 DNA reads as TGTGCCAGCAGCCAGGGGGTTTCTGGCACCTTC.

This clone was counted a single time. The rearrangement uses TRBV19 and TRBJ1-6, with 9 bases fitting TRBD1. V trimming: 4 bases; J trimming: 8 bases; junction bases outside the gene matches: 9. CDR1 is LNHDA, CDR2 SQIVND, per germline (reference sequence). The CDR3 is 16 residues long. For the CDR3, the DNA is TGTGCCAGTAGTAGAGAACCGGGACAGGGTGATTCACCCCTCCACTTT. Its protein product is CASSREPGQGDSPLHF.

The chain carries TRBV7-6 and TRBJ2-7; 8 positions match TRBD1. Germline trimming cut 6 bases from V and 6 bases from J; bases unmatched to any gene: 7. Germline assignment: CDR1 SGHVS and CDR2 FNYEAQ. The CDR3 extends over 13 amino acids. The CDR3 DNA follows: TGTGCCAGCAGTCCTGGACAGGGAGGCGAGCAGTACTTC. Its translation is CASSPGQGGEQYF.

The rearrangement links TRBV5-1 to TRBJ2-7; a possible D gene is TRBD2 (5 bases). V lost 1 base and J 0 bases, leaving 14 bases between the germline ends. Germline CDR1 and CDR2: SGHRS and YFSETQ. The CDR3 extends over 16 amino acids. CDR3 coding DNA: TGCGCCAGCAGCTTGTTTGCGGGTGGCCTCTCCTACGAGCAGTACTTC. It encodes CASSLFAGGLSYEQYF.

This clone came up once. The chain combines TRBV6-5 with TRBJ2-3; 8 bases line up with TRBD2. CDR1 and CDR2 (germline): MNHEY, SVGAGI. CDR3 length: 15 residues. Unmatched junction bases numbered 9, after V lost 6 bases and J lost 4 bases. The CDR3 region has the DNA TGTGCCAGCAGAGCTGGACTAGCCTCTCCAGATACGCAGTATTTT. Translated, it gives CASRAGLASPDTQYF.

This sequence joins TRBV5-1 and TRBJ2-7; 10 nucleotides agree with TRBD1. V was clipped by 4 bases and J by 4 bases; unmatched bases: 5. The CDR3 is 14 amino acids. The germline CDR1 and CDR2 sequences are SGHRS and YFSETQ. The CDR3 region has the DNA TGCGCCAGCAGCGTGGGACAGGGGTTATACGAGCAGTACTTC. Encoded protein: CASSVGQGLYEQYF.

This rearrangement joins TRBV6-6 to TRBJ1-2; unclear D gene. The ends were cut back, 8 bases at V and 4 bases at J, with 11 bases in the middle. Germline CDR1 reads MNHNY; CDR2 reads SVGAGI (reference sequence). CDR3 length: 12 residues. CDR3 DNA: TGTGCCAGCGCCTGGGAGGGCTATGGCTACACCTTC. Translating it yields CASAWEGYGYTF.

The J gene is TRBJ2-7, the V gene TRBV18, with TRBD1 as a possible D gene (6 bases). The ends were cut back, 6 bases at V and 3 bases at J, with 27 bases in the middle. Per the germline V gene, CDR1 is KGHSH and CDR2 is LQKENI. The CDR3 totals 18 residues. The CDR3 coding sequence is TGTGCCAGCTCCTTGAACAGGGAAAGTCGGCGTGGCATCTACGAGCAGTACTTC. Translation: CASSLNRESRRGIYEQYF.

V is TRBV12-3 or TRBV12-4 and J is TRBJ1-1; perhaps TRBD1 as D (6 bases). Trimming cost V 4 bases and J 3 bases, with 9 bases left between them. The CDR3 contains 13 residues. In DNA form, the CDR3 reads TGTGCCAGCAGTTATTCAGGGGACACTGAAGCTTTCTTT. Translation gives CASSYSGDTEAFF.

The chain couples TRBV27 to TRBJ2-3; tentative D call: TRBD1 (5 bases). Trimming pared 5 bases from V and 2 bases from J, leaving 14 bases between. CDR3 length: 15 amino acids. Germline V gene data show CDR1 as MNHEY and CDR2 as SMNVEV (reference sequence). CDR3 sequence reads: CASSPRQQNTDTQYF. CDR3 coding DNA: TGTGCCAGCAGTCCGAGACAGCAGAACACAGATACGCAGTATTTT.

The V call is TRBV5-5, the J call TRBJ2-7; 10 nucleotides agree with TRBD2. Germline CDR1 is SGHKS and CDR2 is YYEKEE (reference sequence). The junction had 7 bases not matched to a gene; V was cut back by 1 base and J by 3 bases. CDR3 length equals 16 residues. The CDR3 region has the DNA TGTGCCAGCAGCTTGATGTATTGGACTAGCGGCTACGAGCAGTACTTC. It encodes CASSLMYWTSGYEQYF.

The chain links TRBV5-6 to TRBJ2-7, with TRBD1 as a possible D gene (6 bases). Trimming took off 4 bases at V and 3 bases at J, with 17 bases between the two ends. The CDR3 extends over 15 amino acids. Germline V CDR1 and CDR2: SGHDT, YYEEEE. CDR3 region: CASSRSGGRHYEQYF. CDR3 coding DNA: TGTGCCAGCAGCAGGAGTGGGGGCAGGCACTACGAGCAGTACTTC. The full variable domain, rest sourced from reference TRBV5-6 and TRBJ2-7, is DAGVTQSPTHLIKTRGQQVTLRCSPKSGHDTVSWYQQALGQGPQFIFQYYEEEERQRGNFPDRFSGHQFPNYSSELNVNALLLGDSALYLCASSRSGGRHYEQYFGPGTRLTVT.

The chain joins TRBV9 to TRBJ2-3; TRBD2 aligns across 14 bases. With V trimmed by 2 bases and J by 3 bases, 2 bases remained unmatched. Per the germline V gene, CDR1 is SGDLS and CDR2 is YYNGEE. There are 16 residues in the CDR3. CDR3 coding DNA: TGTGCCAGCAGCGTCGGGACTAGCGGGGGAACAGATACGCAGTATTTT. Residues: CASSVGTSGGTDTQYF. Filled out from reference TRBV9 and TRBJ2-3, the complete variable domain reads DSGVTQTPKHLITATGQRVTLRCSPRSGDLSVYWYQQSLDQGLQFLIQYYNGEERAKGNILERFSAQQFPDLHSELNLSSLELGDSALYFCASSVGTSGGTDTQYFGPGTRLTVL.

The chain carries TRBV29-1 and TRBJ2-5, with a possible D match to TRBD1 (5 bases). CDR1 is SQVTM and CDR2 is ANQGSEA in the germline V gene. The CDR3 contains 13 residues. Trimming removed 6 bases at V and 2 bases at J, with 13 bases between. CDR3 sequence reads: CSVARQLQETQYF. The CDR3 nucleotides read TGCAGCGTAGCTAGACAGTTACAAGAGACCCAGTACTTC.

This clone was picked up one time. The rearrangement joins TRBV7-9 to TRBJ2-7; possible D gene TRBD2, 6 bases. The CDR3 runs 15 residues. Trimming removed 1 base from V and 0 bases from J, with 10 bases in between. Germline V gene lookup returns CDR1 SEHNR and CDR2 FQNEAQ (reference sequence). DNA for the CDR3: TGTGCCAGCAGCTTAGACGGGGGAGGCTCCTACGAGCAGTACTTC. Encoded protein: CASSLDGGGSYEQYF.

The chain carries TRBV19 and TRBJ1-3; D ambiguous. This CDR3 has 15 residues. The ends were cut back, 4 bases at V and 0 bases at J, with 10 bases in the middle. CDR1 is LNHDA and CDR2 is SQIVND in the germline V gene (reference sequence). The CDR3 reads CASSTRVISGNTIYF. The CDR3 DNA is TGTGCCAGTAGTACACGGGTAATCTCTGGAAACACCATATATTTT.

The gene calls are TRBV6-6 and TRBJ1-3, with D hard to call. The germline V gene encodes CDR1 MNHNY and CDR2 SVGAGI (reference sequence). Trimming removed 4 bases from V and 0 bases from J, with 7 bases in between. This CDR3 region has 14 residues. The CDR3: CASSWGASGNTIYF. DNA of the CDR3: TGTGCCAGCAGTTGGGGAGCCTCTGGAAACACCATATATTTT.

The rearrangement links TRBV18 to TRBJ1-1; D is uncertain. This CDR3 is built from 15 residues. The germline V gene has CDR1 KGHSH and CDR2 LQKENI. V shed 3 bases and J shed 2 bases, with 13 bases lying between them. CDR3 nucleotides: TGTGCCAGCTCACCTAGCGTCGGGGTTAACACTGAAGCTTTCTTT. Its translation is CASSPSVGVNTEAFF.

This clone has a handful of counts. The chain is built from TRBV3-1 (or the pseudogene TRBV3-2) and TRBJ1-2; 7 positions agree with TRBD1. V lost 10 bases, J lost 3 bases, and 5 bases stayed unmatched. Looked up from germline, CDR1 is LGHDT and CDR2 is YNNKEL (reference sequence). The length of the CDR3 is 12 residues. In nucleotides, the CDR3 is TGTGCCACCAATACAGGGGACTATGGCTACACCTTC. Amino acid sequence: CATNTGDYGYTF.

In nucleotides, the CDR3 is TGTGCCAGCAGTAAAACAGGGAAGAGTTCACCCCTCCACTTT. Translating it yields CASSKTGKSSPLHF. The V gene is TRBV2, the J gene TRBJ1-6; a possible D gene is TRBD1 (6 bases). The CDR3 loop spans 14 amino acids. The germline V gene has CDR1 SNHLY and CDR2 FYNNEI. V lost 5 bases and J 9 bases, leaving 14 bases between the germline ends.

The DNA of the CDR3 is TGTGCCAGCAACCAGGGTATTGATCAGCCCCAGCATTTT. It is translated as CASNQGIDQPQHF. J is TRBJ1-5 and V is TRBV2; tentative D call: TRBD1 (5 bases). Germline V gene sequence: CDR1 SNHLY, CDR2 FYNNEI. V was trimmed by 7 bases and J by 5 bases, leaving 12 bases between them. This CDR3 comprises 13 residues.

The V call is TRBV7-8, the J call TRBJ1-2, with D uncertain. CDR1 is SGHVS and CDR2 is FQNEAQ in the germline V gene. The CDR3 is made up of 16 amino acids. V was shortened by 6 bases and J by 0 bases, with 17 bases between the two germline ends. The CDR3 spells CASRRATGPTNYGYTF. The CDR3 DNA reads TGTGCCAGCAGGAGGGCGACCGGACCAACTAACTATGGCTACACCTTC.